These 5 T cell receptor beta chains were all obtained from the same sample, sequenced in a study of cytomegalovirus exposure and HLA in healthy donors. PCR was performed using 60 Vbeta and 13 Jbeta primers. The method was immunoSEQ multiplex PCR; TCRdb's version includes in-frame clones alone and lacks a portion of them. Its clone listing holds about 130,000 clones. Sequencing used PBMCs. The receptors come from a man aged 18 to 29 in good health and CMV-seronegative.

This chain links TRBV7-2 with TRBJ1-2; D remains unclear. The CDR3 consists of 15 residues. CDR1 SGHTA and CDR2 FQGNSA come from the germline V gene. Between the trimmed V and J ends, which lost 1 base and 8 bases, there was a span of 17 bases. For the CDR3, the DNA is TGTGCCAGCAGCTTAGTCGGCGGAGGGATTGAGGGCTACACCTTC. Amino acid sequence: CASSLVGGGIEGYTF. Drawing the rest from reference TRBV7-2 and TRBJ1-2, the complete variable domain is GAGVSQSPSNKVTEKGKDVELRCDPISGHTALYWYRQSLGQGLEFLIYFQGNSAPDKSGLPSDRFSAERTGGSVSTLTIQRTQQEDSAVYLCASSLVGGGIEGYTFGSGTRLTVV.

The chain links TRBV18 to TRBJ2-5; D unresolved. Germline-derived CDR1 and CDR2 are KGHSH and LQKENI. There are 14 residues in the CDR3. The germline V and J ends were trimmed by 2 bases and 1 base, with 8 bases remaining between them. The CDR3 sequence is CASSPYTLQETQYF. The CDR3 DNA reads TGTGCCAGCTCACCATACACGCTCCAAGAGACCCAGTACTTC.

This chain uses TRBV16 with TRBJ1-5; D is perhaps TRBD1 (5 bases). CDR1 is KGHSY, CDR2 FQNENV, per germline. The CDR3 runs 17 residues. Trimming took 3 bases from V and 0 from J, leaving 15 bases between them. The CDR3 sequence: CASSHPPGIYSNQPQHF. The CDR3, as DNA: TGTGCCAGCAGCCACCCGCCAGGGATTTATAGCAATCAGCCCCAGCATTTT. The complete variable domain, with remaining parts taken from reference TRBV16 and TRBJ1-5, reads GEEVAQTPKHLVRGEGQKAKLYCAPIKGHSYVFWYQQVLKNEFKFLISFQNENVFDETGMPKERFSAKCLPNSPCSLEIQATKLEDSAVYFCASSHPPGIYSNQPQHFGDGTRLSIL.

The chain joins TRBV29-1 to TRBJ2-5, with 7 bases identical to TRBD2. Germline values: CDR1 SQVTM, CDR2 ANQGSEA. The CDR3 totals 11 residues. V lost 5 bases, J lost 5 bases, and 2 bases stayed unmatched. The CDR3 nucleotides read TGCAGCGTTTTGGGAGGGGAGACCCAGTACTTC. Translation: CSVLGGETQYF.

V is TRBV9 and J is TRBJ2-2, with a possible D match to TRBD2 (6 bases). This CDR3 is 16 amino acids long. V was cut by 0 bases and J by 6 bases, with 15 bases left in between. Germline V lookup: CDR1 SGDLS, CDR2 YYNGEE. The CDR3, as DNA: TGTGCCAGCAGCGTAGAGAGGGGAGGAAGGGCCGGGGAGCTGTTTTTT. As protein: CASSVERGGRAGELFF. The entire variable domain, with the rest obtained from reference TRBV9 and TRBJ2-2, is as follows: DSGVTQTPKHLITATGQRVTLRCSPRSGDLSVYWYQQSLDQGLQFLIQYYNGEERAKGNILERFSAQQFPDLHSELNLSSLELGDSALYFCASSVERGGRAGELFFGEGSRLTVL.